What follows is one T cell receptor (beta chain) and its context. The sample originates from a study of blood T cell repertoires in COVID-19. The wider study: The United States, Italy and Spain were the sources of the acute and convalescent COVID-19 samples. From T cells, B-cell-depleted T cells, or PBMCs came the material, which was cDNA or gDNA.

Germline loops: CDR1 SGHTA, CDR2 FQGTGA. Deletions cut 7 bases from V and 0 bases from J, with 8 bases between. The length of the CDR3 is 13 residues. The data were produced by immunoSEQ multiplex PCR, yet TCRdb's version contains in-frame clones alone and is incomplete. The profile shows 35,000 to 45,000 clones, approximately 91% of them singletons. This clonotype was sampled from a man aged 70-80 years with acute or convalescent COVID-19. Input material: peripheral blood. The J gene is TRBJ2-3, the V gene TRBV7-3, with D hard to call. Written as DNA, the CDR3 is TGTGCCAGCAAGAGTTCTAGCACAGATACGCAGTATTTT. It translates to CASKSSSTDTQYF.